This passage covers 10 T cell receptor beta chains from one sample sequenced in a study of blood T cell repertoires in COVID-19. Assay: immunoSEQ multiplex PCR; the TCRdb copy retains only in-frame clones and omits some. The profile shows roughly 100,000 clones, under 90% of them singletons. Material for sequencing was peripheral blood. All receptors come from a man older than 75 with acute or convalescent COVID-19.

This chain links TRBV3-1 (or the pseudogene TRBV3-2) with TRBJ1-6; D is uncertain. Per germline, CDR1 LGHDT and CDR2 YNNKEL (reference sequence). V dropped 4 bases and J dropped 7 bases, with 20 bases sitting between them. CDR3 length: 17 residues. The CDR3, as DNA: TGTGCCAGCAGCCGACCCCTCCGCAGGCAACGCAATTCACCCCTCCACTTT. Translating it yields CASSRPLRRQRNSPLHF.

The V call is TRBV5-1, the J call TRBJ2-7, with TRBD2 as a possible D gene (5 bases). Germline V gene sequence: CDR1 SGHRS, CDR2 YFSETQ. Trimming took off 4 bases at V and 5 bases at J, with 10 bases between the two ends. The CDR3 has 12 residues. CDR3 DNA sequence: TGCGCCAGCAGCCAGGACTTTAACGAGCAGTACTTC. Translating gives CASSQDFNEQYF. Full variable domain (remainder filled in from reference TRBV5-1 and TRBJ2-7): KAGVTQTPRYLIKTRGQQVTLSCSPISGHRSVSWYQQTPGQGLQFLFEYFSETQRNKGNFPGRFSGRQFSNSRSEMNVSTLELGDSALYLCASSQDFNEQYFGPGTRLTVT.

The genes are TRBV18 and TRBJ2-1; 9 bases align to TRBD2. This CDR3 has 14 amino acids. The trim removed 2 bases at V and 10 bases at J, leaving 6 bases unmatched. Germline lookup yields CDR1 KGHSH and CDR2 LQKENI. CDR3 bases: TGTGCCAGCTCACCAGGCCTAGCGGGAAACGAGCAGTTCTTC. As protein: CASSPGLAGNEQFF.

The chain employs TRBV15 and TRBJ1-4; 9 bases fit TRBD1. V shed 0 bases, J shed 3 bases, and the junction held 8 bases outside the gene matches. The CDR3 consists of 18 residues. Germline V gene data show CDR1 as LNHNV and CDR2 as YYDKDF (reference sequence). The CDR3 spells CATSRDWTGEFANEKLFF. CDR3 nucleotides: TGTGCCACCAGCAGAGATTGGACAGGGGAGTTCGCTAATGAAAAACTGTTTTTT.

The CDR3 DNA is TGTGCCAGCAAGCCTAGCGGGAGCGAGACCGGGGAGCTGTTTTTT. Its translation is CASKPSGSETGELFF. The chain joins TRBV5-4 to TRBJ2-2; 10 bases fit TRBD2. Germline CDR1 SGHNT, CDR2 YYREEE (reference sequence). V dropped 6 bases and J dropped 5; count of bases not matched to a gene: 7. The CDR3 runs 15 residues.

This clone was detected a few times. The chain is built from TRBV16 and TRBJ2-1; possible D gene TRBD1, 5 bases. V lost 0 bases to trimming and J lost 6 bases, with 15 bases between them. This CDR3 comprises 16 residues. Germline V gene data show CDR1 as KGHSY and CDR2 as FQNENV. The DNA for the CDR3 is TGTGCCAGCAGCCAATCTGTGACAGCAGGTCGCAATGAGCAGTTCTTC. As protein: CASSQSVTAGRNEQFF.

The CDR3 sequence is CASTDRVQPQHF. As DNA, the CDR3 is TGTGCCAGCACTGACAGGGTTCAACCCCAGCATTTT. This chain connects TRBV12-3 or TRBV12-4 to TRBJ1-5; TRBD1 aligns across 7 bases. This CDR3 has 12 amino acids. V dropped 7 bases and J dropped 10; count of bases not matched to a gene: 7.

The CDR3 protein is CASSYGQGRQPQHF. DNA of the CDR3: TGTGCCAGCAGTTACGGACAGGGCCGGCAGCCCCAGCATTTT. The genes are TRBV28 and TRBJ1-5; 8 positions agree with TRBD1. The germline V gene has CDR1 MDHEN and CDR2 SYDVKM. V lost 4 bases, J lost 7 bases, and 6 bases stayed unmatched. The CDR3 totals 14 residues.

The chain uses TRBV28 and TRBJ2-3; 11 positions agree with TRBD2. In germline, CDR1 is MDHEN, CDR2 SYDVKM. With V trimmed by 2 bases and J by 5 bases, 3 bases remained unmatched. The CDR3 sequence is 15 residues long. The chain's CDR3 is CASSLELAGEDTQYF. The CDR3 DNA reads as TGTGCCAGCAGTTTAGAACTAGCGGGAGAAGATACGCAGTATTTT. The whole variable domain, filled in from reference TRBV28 and TRBJ2-3, reads DVKVTQSSRYLVKRTGEKVFLECVQDMDHENMFWYRQDPGLGLRLIYFSYDVKMKEKGDIPEGYSVSREKKERFSLILESASTNQTSMYLCASSLELAGEDTQYFGPGTRLTVL.

The chain carries TRBV11-2 and TRBJ2-7; TRBD1 matches 7 bases. Trimming cost V 4 bases and J 3 bases; bases outside gene matches: 9. The CDR3 is 15 amino acids. The germline CDR1 and CDR2 sequences are SGHAT and FQNNGV. CDR3: CASSSKDRSFYEQYF. CDR3 in DNA: TGTGCCAGCAGCTCAAAGGACAGGTCTTTCTACGAGCAGTACTTC. The full variable domain, its missing parts supplied by reference TRBV11-2 and TRBJ2-7, is EAGVAQSPRYKIIEKRQSVAFWCNPISGHATLYWYQQILGQGPKLLIQFQNNGVVDDSQLPKDRFSAERLKGVDSTLKIQPAKLEDSAVYLCASSSKDRSFYEQYFGPGTRLTVT.